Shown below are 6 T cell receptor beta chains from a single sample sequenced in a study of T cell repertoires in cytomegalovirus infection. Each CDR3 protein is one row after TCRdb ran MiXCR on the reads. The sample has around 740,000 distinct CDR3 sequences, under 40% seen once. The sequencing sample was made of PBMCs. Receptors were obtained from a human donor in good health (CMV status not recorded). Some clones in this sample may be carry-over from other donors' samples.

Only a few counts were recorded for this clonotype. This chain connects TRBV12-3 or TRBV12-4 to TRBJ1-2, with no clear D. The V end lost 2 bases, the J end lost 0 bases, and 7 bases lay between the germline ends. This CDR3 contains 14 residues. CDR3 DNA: TGTGCCAGCAGTTTATCCCGGACTAACTATGGCTACACCTTC. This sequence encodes CASSLSRTNYGYTF.

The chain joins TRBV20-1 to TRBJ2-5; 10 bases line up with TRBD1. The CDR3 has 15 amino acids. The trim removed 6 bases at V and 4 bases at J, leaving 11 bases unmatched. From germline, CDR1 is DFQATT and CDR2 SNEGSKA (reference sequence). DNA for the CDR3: TGCAGTGCCTCGGCGGGACAGGGGATCGCAGAGACCCAGTACTTC. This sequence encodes CSASAGQGIAETQYF.

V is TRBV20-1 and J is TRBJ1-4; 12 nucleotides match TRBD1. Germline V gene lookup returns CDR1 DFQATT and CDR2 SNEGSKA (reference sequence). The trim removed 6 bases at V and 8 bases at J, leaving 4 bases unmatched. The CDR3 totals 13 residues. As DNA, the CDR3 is TGCAGTGCGGGACAGGGGGCGAGGGAAAAACTGTTTTTT. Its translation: CSAGQGAREKLFF.

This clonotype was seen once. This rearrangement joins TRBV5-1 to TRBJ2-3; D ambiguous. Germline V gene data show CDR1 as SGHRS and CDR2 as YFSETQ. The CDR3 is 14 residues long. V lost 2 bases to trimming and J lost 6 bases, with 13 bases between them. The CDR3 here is CASSFTAKLDTQYF. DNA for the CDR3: TGCGCCAGCAGCTTTACTGCAAAGCTCGATACGCAGTATTTT.

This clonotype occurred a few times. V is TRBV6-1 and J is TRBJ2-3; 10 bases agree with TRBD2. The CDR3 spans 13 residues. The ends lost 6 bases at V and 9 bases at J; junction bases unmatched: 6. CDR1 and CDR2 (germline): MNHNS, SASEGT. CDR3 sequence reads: CASSSTTSGTQYF. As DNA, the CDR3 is TGTGCCAGCAGCTCAACGACTAGCGGGACGCAGTATTTT.

The CDR3 is CAISHKQGGSNYGYTF. For the CDR3, the DNA is TGTGCCATCAGTCACAAACAGGGAGGGTCAAACTATGGCTACACCTTC. The chain links TRBV10-3 to TRBJ1-2, with D tentatively TRBD1 (6 bases). Looked up from germline, CDR1 is ENHRY and CDR2 is SYGVKD. This CDR3 has 16 amino acids. The V gene lost 5 bases and the J gene lost 2 bases, with 18 bases spanning the gap.